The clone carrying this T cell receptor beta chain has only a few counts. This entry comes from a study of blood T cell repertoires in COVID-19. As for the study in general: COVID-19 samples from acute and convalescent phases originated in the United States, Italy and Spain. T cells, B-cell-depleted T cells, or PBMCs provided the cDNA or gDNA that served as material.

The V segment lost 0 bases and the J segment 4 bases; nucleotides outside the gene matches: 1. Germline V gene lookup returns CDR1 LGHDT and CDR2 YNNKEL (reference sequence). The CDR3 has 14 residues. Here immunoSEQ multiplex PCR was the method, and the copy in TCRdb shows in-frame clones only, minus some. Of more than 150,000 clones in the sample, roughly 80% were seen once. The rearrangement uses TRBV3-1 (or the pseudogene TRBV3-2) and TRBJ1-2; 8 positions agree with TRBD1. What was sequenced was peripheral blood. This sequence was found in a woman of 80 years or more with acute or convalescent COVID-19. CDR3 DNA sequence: TGTGCCAGCAGCCAAGACAGGGGGCTCTATGGCTACACCTTC. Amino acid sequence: CASSQDRGLYGYTF.